This TCR beta chain derives from a study of T cell changes during pregnancy in multiple sclerosis. CDR3 length: 15 residues. The V and J ends lost 3 bases and 3 bases respectively, with 12 bases between them. Germline-derived CDR1 and CDR2 are LNHDA and SQIVND (reference sequence). Profiled with immunoSEQ multiplex PCR; TCRdb holds only in-frame clones, not every one. The data hold tens of thousands of clones, with about 88% observed a single time. The chain couples TRBV19 to TRBJ1-5; D perhaps matches TRBD1 (6 bases). The specimen comprised peripheral blood, sampled before pregnancy. This receptor was taken from a female donor with multiple sclerosis, enrolled in a pregnancy study. DNA of the CDR3: TGTGCCAGTAGTATGGTCAGGGGAGACAATCAGCCCCAGCATTTT. Protein sequence: CASSMVRGDNQPQHF. The variable domain in full, completed from reference TRBV19 and TRBJ1-5, reads DGGITQSPKYLFRKEGQNVTLSCEQNLNHDAMYWYRQDPGQGLRLIYYSQIVNDFQKGDIAEGYSVSREKKESFPLTVTSAQKNPTAFYLCASSMVRGDNQPQHFGDGTRLSIL.